This TCR beta chain was captured by sequencing in a study of CD8+ T cells in alopecia areata. PBMCs, the starting material, were the source of sorted CD4+ and CD8+ T cells. Study-level results: Scalp sequencing captures resident alphabeta T cells of normal skin too.

Germline CDR1 and CDR2: MNHEY and SVGAGI. Between the trimmed V and J ends, which lost 4 bases and 0 bases, there was a span of 10 bases. The CDR3 spans 15 residues. Of note for this clone: The antigen remains undetermined.

Reverse transcription of extracted RNA yielded cDNA, which provided the sequencing template. Assay used: immunoSEQ multiplex PCR; TCRdb lists only in-frame clones, some missing. Here the sample spans about 110,000 clones, under 60% being singletons. The V gene is TRBV6-5, the J gene TRBJ2-1; weak D call: TRBD2 (5 bases). The TCR was taken from a human donor with alopecia areata. The sequenced sample was NKG2D-low CD8+ T cells sorted from blood. The CDR3 region has the DNA TGTGCCAGCAGTTCGGTTGGAGGCTCCTACAATGAGCAGTTCTTC. It translates to CASSSVGGSYNEQFF.